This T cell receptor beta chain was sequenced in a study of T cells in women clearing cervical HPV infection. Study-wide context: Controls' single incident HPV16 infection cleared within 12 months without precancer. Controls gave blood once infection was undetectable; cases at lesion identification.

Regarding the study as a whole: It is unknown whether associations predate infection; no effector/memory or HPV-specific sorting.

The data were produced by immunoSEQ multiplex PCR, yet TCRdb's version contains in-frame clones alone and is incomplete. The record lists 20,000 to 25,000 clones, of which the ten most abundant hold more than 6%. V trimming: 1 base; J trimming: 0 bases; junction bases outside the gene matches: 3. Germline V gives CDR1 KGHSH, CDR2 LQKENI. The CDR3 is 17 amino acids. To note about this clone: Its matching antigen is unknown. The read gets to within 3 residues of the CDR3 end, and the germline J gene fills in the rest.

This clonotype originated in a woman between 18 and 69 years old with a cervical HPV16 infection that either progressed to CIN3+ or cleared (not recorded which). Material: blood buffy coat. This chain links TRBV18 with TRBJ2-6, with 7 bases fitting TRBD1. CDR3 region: CASSPLGQNSGANVLTF. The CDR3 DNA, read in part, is TGTGCCAGCTCACCACTGGGACAGAACTCTGGGGCCAACGTC.